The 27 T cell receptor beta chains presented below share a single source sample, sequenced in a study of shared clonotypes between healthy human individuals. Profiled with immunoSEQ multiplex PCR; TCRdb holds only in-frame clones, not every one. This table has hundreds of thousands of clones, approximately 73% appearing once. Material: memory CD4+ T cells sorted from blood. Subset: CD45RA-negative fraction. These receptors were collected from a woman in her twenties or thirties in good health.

DNA for the CDR3: TGTGCCAGCAGCTTGGTTCGGGAGGGGTTGTACTTC. This sequence encodes CASSLVREGLYF. V gene TRBV11-2 combines with J gene TRBJ2-7; 8 positions agree with TRBD2. The trim removed 3 bases at V and 12 bases at J, leaving 7 bases unmatched. The germline V gene has CDR1 SGHAT and CDR2 FQNNGV. CDR3 length: 12 amino acids.

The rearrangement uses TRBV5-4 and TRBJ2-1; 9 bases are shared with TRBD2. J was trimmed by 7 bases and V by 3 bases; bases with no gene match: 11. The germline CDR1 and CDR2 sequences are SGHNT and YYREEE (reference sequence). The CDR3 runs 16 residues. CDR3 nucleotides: TGTGCCAGCAGCTCCGGGGGGCGGGAGGGCCTTAATGAGCAGTTCTTC. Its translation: CASSSGGREGLNEQFF.

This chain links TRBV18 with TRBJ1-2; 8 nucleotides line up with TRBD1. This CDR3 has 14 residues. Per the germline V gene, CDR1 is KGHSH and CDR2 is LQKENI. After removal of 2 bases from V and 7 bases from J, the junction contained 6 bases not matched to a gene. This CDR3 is CASSPATGDRGYTF. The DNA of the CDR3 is TGTGCCAGCTCACCAGCGACAGGGGATCGTGGCTACACCTTC.

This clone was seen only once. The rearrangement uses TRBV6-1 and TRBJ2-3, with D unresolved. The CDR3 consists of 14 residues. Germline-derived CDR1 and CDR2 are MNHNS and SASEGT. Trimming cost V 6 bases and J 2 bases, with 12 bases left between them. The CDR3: CASRRSQYTDTQYF. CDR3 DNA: TGTGCCAGCAGGAGGAGCCAGTACACAGATACGCAGTATTTT.

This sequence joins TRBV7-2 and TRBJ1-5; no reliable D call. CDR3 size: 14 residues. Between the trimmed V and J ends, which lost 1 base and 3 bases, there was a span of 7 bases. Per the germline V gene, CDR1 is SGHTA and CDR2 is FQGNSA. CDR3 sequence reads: CASSLVGNNQPQHF. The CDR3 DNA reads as TGTGCCAGCAGCTTAGTGGGGAACAATCAGCCCCAGCATTTT. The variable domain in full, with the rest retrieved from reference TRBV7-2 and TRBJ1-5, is GAGVSQSPSNKVTEKGKDVELRCDPISGHTALYWYRQSLGQGLEFLIYFQGNSAPDKSGLPSDRFSAERTGGSVSTLTIQRTQQEDSAVYLCASSLVGNNQPQHFGDGTRLSIL.

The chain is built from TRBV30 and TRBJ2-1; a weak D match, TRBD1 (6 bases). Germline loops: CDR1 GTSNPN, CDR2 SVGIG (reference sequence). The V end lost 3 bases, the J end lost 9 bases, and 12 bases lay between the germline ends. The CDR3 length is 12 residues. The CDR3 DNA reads TGTGCCTGGAGCTCAGGGGTGAGTGAGCAGTTCTTC. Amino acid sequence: CAWSSGVSEQFF.

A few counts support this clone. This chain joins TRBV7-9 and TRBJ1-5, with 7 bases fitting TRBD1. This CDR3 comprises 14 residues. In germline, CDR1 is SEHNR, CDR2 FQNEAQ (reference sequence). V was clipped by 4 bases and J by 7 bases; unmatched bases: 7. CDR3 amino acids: CASSSDTGDQPQHF. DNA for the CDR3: TGTGCCAGCAGCTCCGACACAGGGGACCAGCCCCAGCATTTT. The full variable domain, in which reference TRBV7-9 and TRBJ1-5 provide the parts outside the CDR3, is DTGVSQNPRHKITKRGQNVTFRCDPISEHNRLYWYRQTLGQGPEFLTYFQNEAQLEKSRLLSDRFSAERPKGSFSTLEIQRTEQGDSAMYLCASSSDTGDQPQHFGDGTRLSIL.

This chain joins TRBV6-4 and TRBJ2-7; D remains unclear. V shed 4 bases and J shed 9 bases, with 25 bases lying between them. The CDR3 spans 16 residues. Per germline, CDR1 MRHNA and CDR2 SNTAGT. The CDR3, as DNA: TGTGCCAGCAGTGTTGGCAGAGCCCCAGATAACCTACGGCAGTACTTC. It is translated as CASSVGRAPDNLRQYF.

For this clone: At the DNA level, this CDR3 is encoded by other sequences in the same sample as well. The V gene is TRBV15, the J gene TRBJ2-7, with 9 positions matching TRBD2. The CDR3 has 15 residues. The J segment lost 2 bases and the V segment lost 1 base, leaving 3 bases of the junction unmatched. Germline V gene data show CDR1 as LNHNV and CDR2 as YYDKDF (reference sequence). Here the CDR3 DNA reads TGTGCCACCAGCAGAGTGACTAGCGGTACCTACGAGCAGTACTTC. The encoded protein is CATSRVTSGTYEQYF.

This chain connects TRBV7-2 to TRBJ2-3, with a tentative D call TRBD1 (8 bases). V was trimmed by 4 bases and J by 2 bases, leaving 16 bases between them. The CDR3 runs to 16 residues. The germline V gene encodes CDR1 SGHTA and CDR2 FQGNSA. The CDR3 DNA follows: TGTGCCAGCAGCTCCCACAGGGGGGGACACACAGATACGCAGTATTTT. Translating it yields CASSSHRGGHTDTQYF.

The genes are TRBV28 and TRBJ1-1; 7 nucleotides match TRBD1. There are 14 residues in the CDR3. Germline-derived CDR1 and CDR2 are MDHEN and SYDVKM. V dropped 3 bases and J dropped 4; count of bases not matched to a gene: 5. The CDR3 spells CASSLTGSSTEAFF. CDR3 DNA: TGTGCCAGCAGTTTGACAGGGTCTTCCACTGAAGCTTTCTTT. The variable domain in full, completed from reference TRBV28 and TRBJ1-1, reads DVKVTQSSRYLVKRTGEKVFLECVQDMDHENMFWYRQDPGLGLRLIYFSYDVKMKEKGDIPEGYSVSREKKERFSLILESASTNQTSMYLCASSLTGSSTEAFFGQGTRLTVV.

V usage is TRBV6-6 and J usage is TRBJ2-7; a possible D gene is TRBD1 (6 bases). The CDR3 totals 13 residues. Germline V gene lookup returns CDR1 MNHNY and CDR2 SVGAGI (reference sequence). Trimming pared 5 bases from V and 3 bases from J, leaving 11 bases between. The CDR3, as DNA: TGTGCCAGCAGTAACCGGGACAACTACGAGCAGTACTTC. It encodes CASSNRDNYEQYF.

CDR3 loop: CASNRDGGRGTGELFF. CDR3 nucleotide sequence: TGTGCCAGCAACAGAGACGGGGGTAGGGGCACCGGGGAGCTGTTTTTT. The chain links TRBV5-5 to TRBJ2-2; TRBD2 might be the D (6 bases). In germline, CDR1 is SGHKS, CDR2 YYEKEE (reference sequence). V was pared by 6 bases and J by 4 bases, with 19 bases between. CDR3 size: 16 residues.

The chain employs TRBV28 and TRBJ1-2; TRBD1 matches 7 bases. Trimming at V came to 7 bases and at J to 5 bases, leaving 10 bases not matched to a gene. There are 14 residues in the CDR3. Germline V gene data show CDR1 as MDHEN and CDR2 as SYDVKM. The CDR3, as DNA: TGTGCCAGCAAAGGGTTTGGACAGGCATATGGCTACACCTTC. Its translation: CASKGFGQAYGYTF.

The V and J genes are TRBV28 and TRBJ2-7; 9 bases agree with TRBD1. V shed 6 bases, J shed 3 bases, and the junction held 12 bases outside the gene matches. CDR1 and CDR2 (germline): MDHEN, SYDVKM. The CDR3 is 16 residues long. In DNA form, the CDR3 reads TGTGCCAGCAGGGGGGGTATCGGACAGGGGTTCTACGAGCAGTACTTC. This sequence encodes CASRGGIGQGFYEQYF.

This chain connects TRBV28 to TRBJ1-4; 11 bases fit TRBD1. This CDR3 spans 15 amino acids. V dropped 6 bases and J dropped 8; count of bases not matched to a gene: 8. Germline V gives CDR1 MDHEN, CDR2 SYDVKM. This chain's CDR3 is CASRPPGQGEEKLFF. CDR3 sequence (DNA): TGTGCCAGCAGACCCCCGGGACAGGGGGAGGAAAAACTGTTTTTT.

As DNA, the CDR3 is TGTGCCAGCAGGGTATCGGGGTGGCGCAATCAGCCCCAGCATTTT. It specifies CASRVSGWRNQPQHF. The chain couples TRBV28 to TRBJ1-5; D call uncertain. The CDR3 extends over 15 amino acids. The V end was cut by 6 bases, the J end by 2 bases, with 14 bases between. Germline V CDR1 and CDR2: MDHEN, SYDVKM.

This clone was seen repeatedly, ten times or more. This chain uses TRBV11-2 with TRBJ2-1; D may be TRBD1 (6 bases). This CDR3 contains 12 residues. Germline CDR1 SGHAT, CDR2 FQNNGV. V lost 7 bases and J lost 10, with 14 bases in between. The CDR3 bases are TGTGCCAGCACCGATCAGGGGCGGGAGCAGTTCTTC. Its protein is CASTDQGREQFF.

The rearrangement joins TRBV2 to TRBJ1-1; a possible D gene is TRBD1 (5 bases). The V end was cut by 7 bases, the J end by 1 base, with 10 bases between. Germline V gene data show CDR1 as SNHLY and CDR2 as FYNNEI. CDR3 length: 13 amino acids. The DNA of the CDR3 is TGTGCCAGCATCGGGGGATGGAACACTGAAGCTTTCTTT. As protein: CASIGGWNTEAFF.

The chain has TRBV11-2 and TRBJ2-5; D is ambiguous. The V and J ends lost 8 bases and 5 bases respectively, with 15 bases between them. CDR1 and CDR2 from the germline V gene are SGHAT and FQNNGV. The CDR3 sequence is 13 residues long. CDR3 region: CASQISSAETQYF. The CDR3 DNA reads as TGTGCCAGCCAAATATCGAGCGCGGAGACCCAGTACTTC.

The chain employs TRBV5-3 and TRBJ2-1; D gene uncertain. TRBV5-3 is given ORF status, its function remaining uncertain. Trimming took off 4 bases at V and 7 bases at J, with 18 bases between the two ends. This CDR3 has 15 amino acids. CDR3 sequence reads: CARSRVWARFNEQFF. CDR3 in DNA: TGTGCCAGAAGCCGCGTTTGGGCCCGGTTTAATGAGCAGTTCTTC.

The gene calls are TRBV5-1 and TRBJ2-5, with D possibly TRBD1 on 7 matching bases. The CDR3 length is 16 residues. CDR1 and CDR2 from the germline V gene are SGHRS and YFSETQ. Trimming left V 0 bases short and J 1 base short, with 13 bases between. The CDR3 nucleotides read TGCGCCAGCAGCTTGGGGTCAGGGGGAGGCCAAGAGACCCAGTACTTC. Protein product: CASSLGSGGGQETQYF. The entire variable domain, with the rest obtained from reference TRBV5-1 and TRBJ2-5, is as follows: KAGVTQTPRYLIKTRGQQVTLSCSPISGHRSVSWYQQTPGQGLQFLFEYFSETQRNKGNFPGRFSGRQFSNSRSEMNVSTLELGDSALYLCASSLGSGGGQETQYFGPGTRLLVL.

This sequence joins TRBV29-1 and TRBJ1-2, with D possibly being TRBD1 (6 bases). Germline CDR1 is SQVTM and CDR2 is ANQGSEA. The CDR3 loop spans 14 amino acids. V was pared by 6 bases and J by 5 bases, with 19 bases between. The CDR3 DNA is TGCAGCGTCATGAGGGCAGGGGAGGGATATGGCTACACCTTC. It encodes CSVMRAGEGYGYTF.

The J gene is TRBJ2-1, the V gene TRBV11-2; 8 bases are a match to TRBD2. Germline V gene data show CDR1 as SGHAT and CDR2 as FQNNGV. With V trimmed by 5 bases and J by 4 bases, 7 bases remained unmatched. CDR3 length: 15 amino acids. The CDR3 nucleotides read TGTGCCAGCAGCCCTCTAGCGGGCGGGTACAATGAGCAGTTCTTC. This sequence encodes CASSPLAGGYNEQFF.

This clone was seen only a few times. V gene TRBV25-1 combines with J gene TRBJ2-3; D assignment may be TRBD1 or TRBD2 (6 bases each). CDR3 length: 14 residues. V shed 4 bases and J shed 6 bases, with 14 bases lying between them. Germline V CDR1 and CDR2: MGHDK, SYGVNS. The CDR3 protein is CASSGGGRLDTQYF. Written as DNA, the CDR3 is TGTGCCAGCAGTGGAGGGGGGAGGCTCGATACGCAGTATTTT. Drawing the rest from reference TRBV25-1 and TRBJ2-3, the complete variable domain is EADIYQTPRYLVIGTGKKITLECSQTMGHDKMYWYQQDPGMELHLIHYSYGVNSTEKGDLSSESTVSRIRTEHFPLTLESARPSHTSQYLCASSGGGRLDTQYFGPGTRLTVL.

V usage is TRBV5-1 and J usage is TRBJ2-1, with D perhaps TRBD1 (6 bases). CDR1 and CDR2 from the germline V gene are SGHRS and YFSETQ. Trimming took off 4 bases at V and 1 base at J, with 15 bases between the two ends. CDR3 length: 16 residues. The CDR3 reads CASSGAGTQSYNEQFF. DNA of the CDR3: TGCGCCAGCAGCGGGGCCGGGACACAGTCCTACAATGAGCAGTTCTTC.

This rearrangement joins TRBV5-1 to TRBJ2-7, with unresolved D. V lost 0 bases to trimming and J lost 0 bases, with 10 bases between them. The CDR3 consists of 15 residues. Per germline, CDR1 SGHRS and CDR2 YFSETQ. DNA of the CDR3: TGCGCCAGCAGCTTGGCCCAGCTCCCCTCCTACGAGCAGTACTTC. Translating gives CASSLAQLPSYEQYF.